This TCR beta chain emerged from a study of regulatory T cells in long-lasting Graves disease. Broader study findings: Relative to newly diagnosed Graves' patients, persistent ones had lower TCR diversity.

The CDR3 covers 15 residues. Per the germline V gene, CDR1 is GTSNPN and CDR2 is SVGIG (reference sequence). V lost 4 bases to trimming and J lost 0 bases, with 15 bases between them. This clonotype was counted at least ten times. The antigen is unknown. Time point denoted: newly diagnosed GD, antithyroid drugs for less than 3 months. Extracted PBMC RNA gave rise to the TCR library. Into tubes containing EDTA, 8 to 9 milliliters of peripheral blood were drawn. Relying on iRepertoire HTBI primers and Arm-PCR of CDR3 regions, the team built TCR beta libraries. TCRdb passed the multiplex PCR reads through MiXCR, listing each CDR3 protein once. Among hundreds of thousands of distinct CDR3 sequences listed, around a sixth were seen once.

The source was peripheral blood mononuclear cells (PBMCs), collected at new diagnosis, from a patient treated with antithyroid drugs. V usage is TRBV30 and J usage is TRBJ1-1, with D unresolved. The TCR originated in a female donor with Graves disease. The CDR3 is CAWMGGFYLNTEAFF. The CDR3 DNA reads as TGTGCCTGGATGGGAGGGTTTTATCTGAACACTGAAGCTTTCTTT. The entire variable domain, with the rest obtained from reference TRBV30 and TRBJ1-1, is as follows: SQTIHQWPATLVQPVGSPLSLECTVEGTSNPNLYWYRQAAGRGLQLLFYSVGIGQISSEVPQNLSASRPQDRQFILSSKKLLLSDSGFYLCAWMGGFYLNTEAFFGQGTRLTVV.